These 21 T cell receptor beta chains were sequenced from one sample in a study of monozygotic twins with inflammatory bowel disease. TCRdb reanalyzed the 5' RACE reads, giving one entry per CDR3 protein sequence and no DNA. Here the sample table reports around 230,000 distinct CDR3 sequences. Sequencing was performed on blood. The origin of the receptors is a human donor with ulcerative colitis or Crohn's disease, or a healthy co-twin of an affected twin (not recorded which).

The CDR3 region is CSARGSLRRTGGLYEQFF. The rearrangement joins TRBV20-1 to TRBJ2-1; TCRdb names TRBD1, which stays unverified in the absence of DNA. Germline CDR1 and CDR2: DFQATT and SNEGSKA (reference sequence). The CDR3 consists of 18 residues.

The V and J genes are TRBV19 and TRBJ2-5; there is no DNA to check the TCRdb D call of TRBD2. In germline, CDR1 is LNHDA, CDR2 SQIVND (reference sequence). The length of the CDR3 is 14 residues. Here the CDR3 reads CASSPTSVGETQYF.

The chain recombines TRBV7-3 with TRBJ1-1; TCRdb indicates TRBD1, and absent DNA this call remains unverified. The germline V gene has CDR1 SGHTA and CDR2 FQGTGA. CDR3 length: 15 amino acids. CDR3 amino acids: CASSLFGAMNTEAFF.

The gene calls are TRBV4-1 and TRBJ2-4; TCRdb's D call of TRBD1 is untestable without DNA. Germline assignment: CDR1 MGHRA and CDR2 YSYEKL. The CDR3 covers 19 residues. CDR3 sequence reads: CASSQDGDAPRLAKNFQYF.

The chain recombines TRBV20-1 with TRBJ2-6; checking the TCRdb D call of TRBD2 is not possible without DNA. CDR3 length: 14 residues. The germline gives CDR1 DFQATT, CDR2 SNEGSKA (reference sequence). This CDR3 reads CSARPLSGANVLTF.

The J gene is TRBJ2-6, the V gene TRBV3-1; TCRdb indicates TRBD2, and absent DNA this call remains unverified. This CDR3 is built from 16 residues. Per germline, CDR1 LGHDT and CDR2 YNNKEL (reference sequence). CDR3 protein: CASSQGLTSGANVLTF.

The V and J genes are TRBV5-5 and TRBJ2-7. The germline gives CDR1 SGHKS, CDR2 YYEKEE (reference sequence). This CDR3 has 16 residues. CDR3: CASSWKQLQPFWGGYF. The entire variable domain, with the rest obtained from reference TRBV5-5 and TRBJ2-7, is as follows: DAGVTQSPTHLIKTRGQQVTLRCSPISGHKSVSWYQQVLGQGPQFIFQYYEKEERGRGNFPDRFSARQFPNYSSELNVNALLLGDSALYLCASSWKQLQPFWGGYFGPGTRLTVT.

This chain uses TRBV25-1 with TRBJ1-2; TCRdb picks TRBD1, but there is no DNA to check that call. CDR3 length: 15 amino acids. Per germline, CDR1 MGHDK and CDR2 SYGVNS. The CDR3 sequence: CASSEWPQGAGGYTF.

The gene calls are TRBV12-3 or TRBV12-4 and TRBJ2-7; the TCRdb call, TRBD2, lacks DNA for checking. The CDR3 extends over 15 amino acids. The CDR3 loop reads CASSLSSTNAYEQYF.

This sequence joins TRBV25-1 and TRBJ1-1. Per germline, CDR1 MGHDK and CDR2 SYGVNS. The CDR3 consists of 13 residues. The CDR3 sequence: CASRDSLNTEAFF.

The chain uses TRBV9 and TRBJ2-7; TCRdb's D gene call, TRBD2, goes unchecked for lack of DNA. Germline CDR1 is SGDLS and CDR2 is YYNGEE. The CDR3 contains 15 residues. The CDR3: CASSVAIGEGYEQYF.

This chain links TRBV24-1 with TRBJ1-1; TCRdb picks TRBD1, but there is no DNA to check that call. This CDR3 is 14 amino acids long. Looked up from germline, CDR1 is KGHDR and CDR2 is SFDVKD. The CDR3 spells CATSDSRGDTEAFF.

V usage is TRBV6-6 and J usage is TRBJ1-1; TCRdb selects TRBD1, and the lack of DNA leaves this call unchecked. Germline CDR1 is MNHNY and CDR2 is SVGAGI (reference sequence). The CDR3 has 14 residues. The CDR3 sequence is CASSFVRGHTEAFF.

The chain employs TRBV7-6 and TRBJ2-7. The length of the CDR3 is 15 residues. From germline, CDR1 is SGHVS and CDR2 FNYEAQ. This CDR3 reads CASSLAPATSYEQYF.

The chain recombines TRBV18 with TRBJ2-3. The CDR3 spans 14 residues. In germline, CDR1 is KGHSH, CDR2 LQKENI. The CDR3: CASSPPFGTDTQYF.

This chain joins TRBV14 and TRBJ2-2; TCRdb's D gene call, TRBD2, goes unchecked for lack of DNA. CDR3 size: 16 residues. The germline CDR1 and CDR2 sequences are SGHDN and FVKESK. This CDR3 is CASSATLGGRTGELFF. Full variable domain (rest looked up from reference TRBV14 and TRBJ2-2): EAGVTQFPSHSVIEKGQTVTLRCDPISGHDNLYWYRRVMGKEIKFLLHFVKESKQDESGMPNNRFLAERTGGTYSTLKVQPAELEDSGVYFCASSATLGGRTGELFFGEGSRLTVL.

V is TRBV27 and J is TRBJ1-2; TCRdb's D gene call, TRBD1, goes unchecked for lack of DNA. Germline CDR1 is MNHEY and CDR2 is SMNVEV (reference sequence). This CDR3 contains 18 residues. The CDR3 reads CASSLSGTGRGRGVGYTF.

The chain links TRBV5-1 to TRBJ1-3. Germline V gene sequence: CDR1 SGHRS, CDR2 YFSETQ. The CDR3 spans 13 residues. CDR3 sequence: CASSEGSGNTIYF. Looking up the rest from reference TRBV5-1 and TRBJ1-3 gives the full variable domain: KAGVTQTPRYLIKTRGQQVTLSCSPISGHRSVSWYQQTPGQGLQFLFEYFSETQRNKGNFPGRFSGRQFSNSRSEMNVSTLELGDSALYLCASSEGSGNTIYFGEGSWLTVV.

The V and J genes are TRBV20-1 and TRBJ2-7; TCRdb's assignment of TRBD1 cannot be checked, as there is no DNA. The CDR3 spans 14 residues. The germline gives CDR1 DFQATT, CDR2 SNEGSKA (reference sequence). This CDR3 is CSARRDRATYEQYF.

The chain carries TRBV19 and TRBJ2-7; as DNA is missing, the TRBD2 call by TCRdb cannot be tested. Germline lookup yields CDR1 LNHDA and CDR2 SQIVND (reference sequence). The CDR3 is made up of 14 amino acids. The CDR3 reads CASSIADSSYEQYF.

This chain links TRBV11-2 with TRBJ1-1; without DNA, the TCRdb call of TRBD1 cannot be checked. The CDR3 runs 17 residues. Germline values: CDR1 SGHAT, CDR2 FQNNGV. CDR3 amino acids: CASSLYRAGDRDTEAFF.